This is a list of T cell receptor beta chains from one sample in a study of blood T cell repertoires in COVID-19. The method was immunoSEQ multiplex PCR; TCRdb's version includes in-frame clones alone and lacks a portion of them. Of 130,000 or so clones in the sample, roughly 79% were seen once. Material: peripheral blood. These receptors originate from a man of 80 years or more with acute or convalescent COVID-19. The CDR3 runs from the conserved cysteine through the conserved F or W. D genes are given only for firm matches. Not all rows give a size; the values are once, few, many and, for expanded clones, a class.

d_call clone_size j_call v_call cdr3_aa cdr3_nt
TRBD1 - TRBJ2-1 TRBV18 CASSPLTGAEQFF TGTGCCAGCTCACCACTAACAGGGGCTGAGCAGTTCTTC
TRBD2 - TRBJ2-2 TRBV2 CASRLNPGLAENTGELFF TGTGCCAGCAGACTAAACCCGGGACTAGCGGAAAACACCGGGGAGCTGTTTTTT
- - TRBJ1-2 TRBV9 CASSVSGNDYGYTF TGTGCCAGCAGCGTATCAGGGAATGACTATGGCTACACCTTC
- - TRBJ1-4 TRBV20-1 CSAIQNEKLFF TGCAGTGCTATCCAAAATGAAAAACTGTTTTTT
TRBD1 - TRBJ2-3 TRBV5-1 CASSRDRGRSDTQYF TGCGCCAGCAGCAGGGACAGGGGGCGGTCAGATACGCAGTATTTT
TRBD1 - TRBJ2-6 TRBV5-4 CASSARDRGFPGANVLTF TGTGCCAGCAGCGCCCGGGACAGGGGTTTTCCTGGGGCCAACGTCCTGACTTTC
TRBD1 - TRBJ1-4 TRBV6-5 CASRGDRKNEKLFF TGTGCCAGCAGGGGGGACAGAAAGAATGAAAAACTGTTTTTT
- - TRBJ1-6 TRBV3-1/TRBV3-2 CASSQDLNSPLHF TGTGCCAGCAGCCAAGATCTCAATTCACCCCTCCACTTT
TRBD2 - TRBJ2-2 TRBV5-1 CASSLYGLAGAYTGELFF TGCGCCAGCAGCTTGTATGGACTAGCGGGGGCCTACACCGGGGAGCTGTTTTTT
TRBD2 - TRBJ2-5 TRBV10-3 CAISESWLAGDQFQETQYF TGTGCCATCAGTGAGTCGTGGCTAGCGGGGGACCAATTCCAAGAGACCCAGTACTTC
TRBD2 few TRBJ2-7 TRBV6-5 CASGRLAGLDEQYF TGTGCCAGCGGCAGACTAGCGGGGTTAGACGAGCAGTACTTC
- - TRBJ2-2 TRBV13 CANQAGELFF TGTGCCAACCAGGCCGGGGAGCTGTTTTTT
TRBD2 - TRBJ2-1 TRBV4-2 CASSQVGLGADEQFF TGTGCCAGCAGCCAAGTAGGACTAGGGGCCGATGAGCAGTTCTTC
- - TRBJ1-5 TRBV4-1 CASSQEARTGLQPQHF TGCGCCAGCAGCCAAGAGGCAAGAACAGGGTTGCAGCCCCAGCATTTT
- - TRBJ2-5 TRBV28 CASSQETQYF TGTGCCAGCAGTCAGGAGACCCAGTACTTC
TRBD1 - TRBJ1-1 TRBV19 CASSILDRGRAEAFF TGTGCCAGTAGTATTCTGGACAGGGGGCGGGCTGAAGCTTTCTTT
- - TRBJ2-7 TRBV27 CASSSRHTSSYEQYF TGTGCCAGCAGTTCCCGCCACACTAGCTCCTACGAGCAGTACTTC
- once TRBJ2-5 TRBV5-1 CASSLEGRQETQYF TGCGCCAGCAGCTTGGAAGGGAGACAAGAGACCCAGTACTTC
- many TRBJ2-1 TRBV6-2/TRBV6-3 CASSNFGTTTSYNEQFF TGTGCCAGCAGTAATTTTGGGACAACCACATCCTACAATGAGCAGTTCTTC
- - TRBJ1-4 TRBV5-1 CASSLEKKREKKLFF TGCGCCAGCAGCTTGGAAAAAAAGCGGGAGAAAAAACTGTTTTTT
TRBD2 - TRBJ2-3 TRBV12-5 CASGSRGVTTDTQYF TGTGCTAGTGGTTCGCGGGGGGTAACGACAGATACGCAGTATTTT
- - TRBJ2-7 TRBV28 CASGRGIYEQYF TGTGCCAGCGGGCGGGGTATCTACGAGCAGTACTTC
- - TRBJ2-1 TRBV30 CAWSVTGNEQFF TGTGCCTGGAGTGTAACTGGCAATGAGCAGTTCTTC
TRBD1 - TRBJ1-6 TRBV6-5 CASTPPGQLNSPLHF TGTGCCAGCACCCCCCCGGGACAGCTTAATTCACCCCTCCACTTT
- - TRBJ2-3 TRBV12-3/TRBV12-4 CASTGGPGTQYF TGTGCCAGCACGGGCGGGCCGGGTACGCAGTATTTT
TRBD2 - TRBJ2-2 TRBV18 CASSPGLANTGELFF TGTGCCAGCTCACCAGGACTAGCGAACACCGGGGAGCTGTTTTTT
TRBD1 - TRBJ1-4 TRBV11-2 CASSPYQGQGGIEKLFF TGTGCCAGCAGCCCTTACCAGGGACAGGGAGGAATCGAAAAACTGTTTTTT
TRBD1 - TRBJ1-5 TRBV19 CASRGTGGPYSNQPQHF TGTGCCAGTAGGGGGACAGGGGGACCGTATAGCAATCAGCCCCAGCATTTT
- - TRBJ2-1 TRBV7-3 CASSLGRPNEQFF TGTGCCAGCAGCTTGGGGAGGCCCAATGAGCAGTTCTTC
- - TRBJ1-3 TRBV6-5 CASVTGNTIYF TGTGCCAGCGTAACTGGAAACACCATATATTTT
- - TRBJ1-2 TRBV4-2 CASSQDQLTVVYTF TGTGCCAGCAGCCAAGATCAACTTACAGTGGTCTACACCTTC
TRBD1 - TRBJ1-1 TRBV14 CATGQGRTEAFF TGTGCCACCGGACAGGGTAGGACTGAAGCTTTCTTT
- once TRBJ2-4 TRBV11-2 CASSSIAVTLLAKNIQYF TGTGCCAGCAGCTCCATAGCGGTTACTTTACTAGCCAAAAACATTCAGTACTTC
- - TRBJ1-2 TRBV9 CASSVEQVGSGYTF TGTGCCAGCAGCGTAGAACAGGTCGGTAGTGGCTACACCTTC